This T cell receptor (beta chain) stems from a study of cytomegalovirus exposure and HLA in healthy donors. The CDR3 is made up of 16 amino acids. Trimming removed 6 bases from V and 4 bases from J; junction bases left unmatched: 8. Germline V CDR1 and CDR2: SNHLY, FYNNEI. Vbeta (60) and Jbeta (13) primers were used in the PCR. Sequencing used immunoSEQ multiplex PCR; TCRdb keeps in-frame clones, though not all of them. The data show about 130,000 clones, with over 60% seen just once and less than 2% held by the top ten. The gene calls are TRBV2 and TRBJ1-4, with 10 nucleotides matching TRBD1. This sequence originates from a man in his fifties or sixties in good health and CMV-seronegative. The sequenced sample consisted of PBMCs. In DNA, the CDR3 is TGTGCCAGCAGATTGGACAGGGGGGTTATTAATGAAAAACTGTTTTTT. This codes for CASRLDRGVINEKLFF.